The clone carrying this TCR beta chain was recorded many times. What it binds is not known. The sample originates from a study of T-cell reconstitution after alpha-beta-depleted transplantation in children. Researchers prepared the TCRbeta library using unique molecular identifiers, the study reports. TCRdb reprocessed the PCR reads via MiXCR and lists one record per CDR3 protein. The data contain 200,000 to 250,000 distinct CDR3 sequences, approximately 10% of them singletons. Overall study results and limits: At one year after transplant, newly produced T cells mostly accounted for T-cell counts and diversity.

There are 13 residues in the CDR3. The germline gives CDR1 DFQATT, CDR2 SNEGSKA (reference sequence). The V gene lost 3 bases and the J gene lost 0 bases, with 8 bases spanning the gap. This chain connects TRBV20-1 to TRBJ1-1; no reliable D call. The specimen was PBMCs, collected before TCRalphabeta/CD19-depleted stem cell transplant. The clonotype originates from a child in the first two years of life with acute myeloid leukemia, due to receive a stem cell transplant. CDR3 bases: TGCAGTGCTAGTTGGAGTATGAACACTGAAGCTTTCTTT. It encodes CSASWSMNTEAFF.